Listed below are T cell receptor beta chains from one sample, sequenced in a study of T cell responses to AZD1222 COVID-19 vaccine. Sequenced by immunoSEQ multiplex PCR; TCRdb stores in-frame clones only, minus some. The table shows under 150,000 clones, with about 92% occurring only once. The source was peripheral blood, collected on day 0 of AZD1222 vaccination. The source of these receptors is an adult in good health. The CDR3 runs from the conserved cysteine through the conserved F or W. Fields, in order: clone size, CDR3 length, V gene, J gene, D gene, CDR3 DNA, CDR3 protein. A D gene is named only where the DNA matches it firmly. Size is omitted from some rows. Given values are once, few, many or a class for expanded clones.

clone_size: .; cdr3_length: 14; v_call: TRBV5-1; j_call: TRBJ1-4; d_call: .; cdr3_nt: TGCGCCAGCAGCTTAGCAGGGGCTAATGAAAAACTGTTTTTT; cdr3_aa: CASSLAGANEKLFF
clone_size: .; cdr3_length: 12; v_call: TRBV29-1; j_call: TRBJ1-2; d_call: TRBD1; cdr3_nt: TGCAGCGTTTTGGCAGGGGGCTTTGGCTACACCTTC; cdr3_aa: CSVLAGGFGYTF
clone_size: .; cdr3_length: 15; v_call: TRBV2; j_call: TRBJ2-7; d_call: TRBD2; cdr3_nt: TGTGCCAGCAGTGAACGGGGTAGCGGGAGGTACGAGCAGTACTTC; cdr3_aa: CASSERGSGRYEQYF
clone_size: once; cdr3_length: 15; v_call: TRBV27; j_call: TRBJ1-2; d_call: TRBD1; cdr3_nt: TGTGCCAGCAGTTTTTTGGGACAGGGGTCGAATGGCTACACCTTC; cdr3_aa: CASSFLGQGSNGYTF
clone_size: .; cdr3_length: 15; v_call: TRBV7-9; j_call: TRBJ1-1; d_call: .; cdr3_nt: TGTGCCAGCAGCTTTTTACAGGGTGGGGGCACTGAAGCTTTCTTT; cdr3_aa: CASSFLQGGGTEAFF
clone_size: .; cdr3_length: 13; v_call: TRBV19; j_call: TRBJ1-2; d_call: TRBD1; cdr3_nt: TGTGCCAGTACCAAGGGACAGGGAGATGGCTACACCTTC; cdr3_aa: CASTKGQGDGYTF
clone_size: once; cdr3_length: 14; v_call: TRBV10-3; j_call: TRBJ2-5; d_call: TRBD2; cdr3_nt: TGTGCCATCCAAGCCGGGGGGTCCCAAGAGACCCAGTACTTC; cdr3_aa: CAIQAGGSQETQYF
clone_size: .; cdr3_length: 13; v_call: TRBV12-3/TRBV12-4; j_call: TRBJ1-1; d_call: .; cdr3_nt: TGTGCCAGCAGTCCTCTTCCTATACCTGAAGCTTTCTTT; cdr3_aa: CASSPLPIPEAFF
clone_size: .; cdr3_length: 14; v_call: TRBV4-3; j_call: TRBJ1-2; d_call: .; cdr3_nt: TGCGCCAGCAGCCAAGTACCAGAAACTTATGGCTACACCTTC; cdr3_aa: CASSQVPETYGYTF
clone_size: .; cdr3_length: 15; v_call: TRBV19; j_call: TRBJ2-7; d_call: .; cdr3_nt: TGTGCCAGTAGTTTCGGACAGATTTCCTCCTACGAGCAGTACTTC; cdr3_aa: CASSFGQISSYEQYF